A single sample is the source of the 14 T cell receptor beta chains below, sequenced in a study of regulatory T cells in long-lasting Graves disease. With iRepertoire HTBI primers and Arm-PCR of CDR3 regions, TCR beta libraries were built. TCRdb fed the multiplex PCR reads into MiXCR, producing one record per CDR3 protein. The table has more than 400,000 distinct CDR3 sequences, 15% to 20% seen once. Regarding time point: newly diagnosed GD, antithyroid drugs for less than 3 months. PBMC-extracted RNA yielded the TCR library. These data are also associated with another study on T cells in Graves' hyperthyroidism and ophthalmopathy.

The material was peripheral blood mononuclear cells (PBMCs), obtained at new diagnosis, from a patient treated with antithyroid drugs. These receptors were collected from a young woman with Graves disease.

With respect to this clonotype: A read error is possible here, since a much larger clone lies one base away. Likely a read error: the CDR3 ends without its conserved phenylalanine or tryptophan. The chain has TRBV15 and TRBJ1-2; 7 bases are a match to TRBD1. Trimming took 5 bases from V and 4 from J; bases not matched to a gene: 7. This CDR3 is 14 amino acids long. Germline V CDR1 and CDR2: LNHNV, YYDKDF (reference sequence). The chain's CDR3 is CATSVDRAGYGYTL. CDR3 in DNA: TGTGCCACCAGCGTCGACAGGGCTGGCTATGGCTACACCCTC.

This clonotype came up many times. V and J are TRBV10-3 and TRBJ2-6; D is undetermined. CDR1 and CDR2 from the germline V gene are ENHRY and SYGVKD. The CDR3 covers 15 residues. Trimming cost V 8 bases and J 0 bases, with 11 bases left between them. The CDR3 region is CAIGRTNSGANVLTF. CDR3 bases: TGTGCCATCGGACGGACGAACTCTGGGGCCAACGTCCTGACTTTC.

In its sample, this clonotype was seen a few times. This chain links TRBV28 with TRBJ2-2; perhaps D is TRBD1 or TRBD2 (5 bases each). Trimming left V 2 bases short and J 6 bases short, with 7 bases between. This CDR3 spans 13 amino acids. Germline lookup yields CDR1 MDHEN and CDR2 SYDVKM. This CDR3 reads CASSLMGAGELFF. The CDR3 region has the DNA TGTGCCAGCAGTTTAATGGGGGCCGGGGAGCTGTTTTTT.

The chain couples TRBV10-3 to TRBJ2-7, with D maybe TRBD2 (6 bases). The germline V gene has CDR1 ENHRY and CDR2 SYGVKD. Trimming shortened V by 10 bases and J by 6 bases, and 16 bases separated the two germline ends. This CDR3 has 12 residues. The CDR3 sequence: CATLRVEGEQYF. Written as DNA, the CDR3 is TGTGCCACCCTCAGGGTGGAGGGCGAGCAGTACTTC.

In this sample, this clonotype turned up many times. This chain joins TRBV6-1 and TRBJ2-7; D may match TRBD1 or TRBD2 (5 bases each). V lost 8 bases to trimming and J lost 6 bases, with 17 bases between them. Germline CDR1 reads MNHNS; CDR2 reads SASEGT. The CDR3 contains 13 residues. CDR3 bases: TGTGCCAGCGCTCCAGGCGTGGGACGCGAGCAGTACTTC. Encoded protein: CASAPGVGREQYF.

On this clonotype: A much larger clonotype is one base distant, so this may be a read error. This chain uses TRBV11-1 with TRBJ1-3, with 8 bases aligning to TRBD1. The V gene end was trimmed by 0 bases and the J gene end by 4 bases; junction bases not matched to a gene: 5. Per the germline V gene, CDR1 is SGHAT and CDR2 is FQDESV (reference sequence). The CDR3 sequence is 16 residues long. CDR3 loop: CASSLAFRGRGNTIYF. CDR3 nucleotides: TGTGCCAGCAGCTTAGCGTTCAGGGGGCGAGGAAACACCATATATTTT.

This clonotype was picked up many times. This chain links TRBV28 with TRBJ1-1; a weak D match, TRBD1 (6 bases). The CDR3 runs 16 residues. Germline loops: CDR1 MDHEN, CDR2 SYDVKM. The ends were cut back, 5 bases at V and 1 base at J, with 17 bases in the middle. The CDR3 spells CASSLLQGWGNTEAFF. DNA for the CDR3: TGTGCCAGCAGTCTCCTACAGGGTTGGGGGAACACTGAAGCTTTCTTT.

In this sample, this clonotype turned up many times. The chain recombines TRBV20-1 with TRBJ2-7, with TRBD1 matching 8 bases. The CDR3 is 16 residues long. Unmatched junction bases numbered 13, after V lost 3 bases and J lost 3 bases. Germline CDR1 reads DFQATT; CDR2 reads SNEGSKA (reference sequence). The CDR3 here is CSASPGWGQEDYEQYF. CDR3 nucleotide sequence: TGCAGTGCTAGCCCAGGGTGGGGACAGGAGGACTACGAGCAGTACTTC.

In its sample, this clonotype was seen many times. The CDR3 here is CASSYLRDIYNEQFF. CDR3 bases: TGTGCCAGCAGTTACCTGCGGGATATTTACAATGAGCAGTTCTTC. This sequence joins TRBV6-2 or TRBV6-3 and TRBJ2-1, with D perhaps TRBD2 (6 bases). Germline lookup yields CDR1 MNHEY and CDR2 SVGEGT. Trimming pared 2 bases from V and 4 bases from J, leaving 12 bases between. This CDR3 is built from 15 residues.

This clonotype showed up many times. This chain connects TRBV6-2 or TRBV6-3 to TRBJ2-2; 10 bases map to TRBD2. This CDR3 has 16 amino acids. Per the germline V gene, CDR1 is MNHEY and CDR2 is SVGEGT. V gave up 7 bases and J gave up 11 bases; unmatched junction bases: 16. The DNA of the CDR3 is TGTGCCAGCAAGGGTGCAAGCGGGAGGGCCGATCGTGAGCTGTTTTTT. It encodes CASKGASGRADRELFF.

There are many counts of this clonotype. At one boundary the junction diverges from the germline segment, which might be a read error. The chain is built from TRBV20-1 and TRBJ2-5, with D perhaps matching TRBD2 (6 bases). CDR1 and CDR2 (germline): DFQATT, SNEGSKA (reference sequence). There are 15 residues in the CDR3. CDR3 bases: TGCAGTGCTGGAGATCCCGGGGGTAATGAAGAGACCCAGTACTTC. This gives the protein CSAGDPGGNEETQYF.

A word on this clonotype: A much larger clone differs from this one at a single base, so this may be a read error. The CDR3 DNA reads TGCGCCAGCAGCACAATAGCGGACCAATCCTACGAGCAGTACTTC. Amino acid sequence: CASSTIADQSYEQYF. V usage is TRBV5-1 and J usage is TRBJ2-7; D possibly corresponds to TRBD2 (6 bases). The CDR3 totals 15 residues. Trimming removed 4 bases from V and 1 base from J, with 15 bases in between. Germline values: CDR1 SGHRS, CDR2 YFSETQ.

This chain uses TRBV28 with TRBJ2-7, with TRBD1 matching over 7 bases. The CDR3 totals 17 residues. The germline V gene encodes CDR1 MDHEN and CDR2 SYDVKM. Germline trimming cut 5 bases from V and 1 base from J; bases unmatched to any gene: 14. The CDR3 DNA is TGTGCCAGCAGTCCCGGACAGGTTTTAAGACCATCCTACGAGCAGTACTTC. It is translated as CASSPGQVLRPSYEQYF.

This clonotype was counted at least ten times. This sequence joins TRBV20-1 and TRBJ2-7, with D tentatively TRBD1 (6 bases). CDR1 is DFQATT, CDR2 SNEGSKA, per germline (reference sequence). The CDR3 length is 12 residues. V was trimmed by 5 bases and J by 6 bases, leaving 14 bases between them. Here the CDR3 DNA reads TGCAGTGCTCATCCCAAGGGGGTCGAGCAGTACTTC. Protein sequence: CSAHPKGVEQYF.